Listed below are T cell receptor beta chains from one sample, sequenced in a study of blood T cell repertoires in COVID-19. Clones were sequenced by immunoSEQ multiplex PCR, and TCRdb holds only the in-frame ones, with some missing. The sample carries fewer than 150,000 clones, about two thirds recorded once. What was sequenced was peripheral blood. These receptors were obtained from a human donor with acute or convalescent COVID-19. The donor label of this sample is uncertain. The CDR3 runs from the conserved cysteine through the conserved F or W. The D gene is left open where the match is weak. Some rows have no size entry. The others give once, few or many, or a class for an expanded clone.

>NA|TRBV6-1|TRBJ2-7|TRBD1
TGTGCCAGCAGTGGCGGGGTCCAGGGGGCTATGTACTCCTACGAGCAGTACTTC
CASSGGVQGAMYSYEQYF
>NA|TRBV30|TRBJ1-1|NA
TGTGCCTGGATGTTTCCTCCGTACACTGAAGCTTTCTTT
CAWMFPPYTEAFF
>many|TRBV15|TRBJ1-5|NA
TGTGCCACCAGCAGAGATATGGGTAGGGGTCAGCCCCAGCATTTT
CATSRDMGRGQPQHF
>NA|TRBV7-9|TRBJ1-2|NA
TGTGCCAGCAGCCCCCCAGGCGGGTTCTATGGCTACACCTTC
CASSPPGGFYGYTF
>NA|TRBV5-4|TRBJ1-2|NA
TGTGCCAGCAGCTCTCCAGCCCAGGGGAACTATGGCTACACCTTC
CASSSPAQGNYGYTF
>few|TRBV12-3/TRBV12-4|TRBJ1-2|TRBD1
TGTGCCAGCAGTCTGACAGGGGCCTATGGCTACACCTTC
CASSLTGAYGYTF
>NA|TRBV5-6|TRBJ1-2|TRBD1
TGTGCCAGCAGCTTGGTGGACAGGTCTAACTATGGCTACACCTTC
CASSLVDRSNYGYTF
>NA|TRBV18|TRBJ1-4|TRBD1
TGTGCCAGCTCACTCGCCAGGACAGGAAATGAAAAACTGTTTTTT
CASSLARTGNEKLFF
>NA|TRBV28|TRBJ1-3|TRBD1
TGTGCCAGCAGTCCCGACAGGGTTGCCGGAAACACCATATATTTT
CASSPDRVAGNTIYF
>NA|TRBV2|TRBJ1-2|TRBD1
TGTGCCAGCAGTGAGCGGGACAGGGGGCCTAACTATGGCTACACCTTC
CASSERDRGPNYGYTF
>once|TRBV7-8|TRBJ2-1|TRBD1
TGTGCCAGCAGTCTTACATTACAGGGGTATGAGCAGTTCTTC
CASSLTLQGYEQFF
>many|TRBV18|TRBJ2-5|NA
TGTGCCAGCTCACACCGGGCGGACAAGGAAGCGACCCAGTACTTC
CASSHRADKEATQYF
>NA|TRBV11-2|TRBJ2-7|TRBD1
TGTGCCAGCAGCTTCACATTCTCCCGGGACAGGGGCTACGAGCAGTACTTC
CASSFTFSRDRGYEQYF
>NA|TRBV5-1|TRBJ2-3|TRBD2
TGCGCCAGCAGCCGGGGAGCGGGGGGAGATACGCAGTATTTT
CASSRGAGGDTQYF
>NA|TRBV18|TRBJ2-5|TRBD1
TGTGCCAGCTCAGGGACAGTATTTGAGACCCAGTACTTC
CASSGTVFETQYF
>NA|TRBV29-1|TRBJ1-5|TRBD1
TGCAGCGTTTCGACAGGGATGGGCAATCAGCCCCAGCATTTT
CSVSTGMGNQPQHF
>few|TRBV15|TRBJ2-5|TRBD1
TGTGCCACCAGCAGGGACAGGGAGGTGAGAGTAGAGACCCAGTACTTC
CATSRDREVRVETQYF
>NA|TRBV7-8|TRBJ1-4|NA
TGTGCCAGCAGTTTATCACAGGGTGGCTCTAATGAAAAACTGTTTTTT
CASSLSQGGSNEKLFF
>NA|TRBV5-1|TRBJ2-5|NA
TGCGCCAGCAGCTTGGCGCCTAGCTTAGAGACCCAGTACTTC
CASSLAPSLETQYF
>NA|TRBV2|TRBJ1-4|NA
TGTGCCAGCATGCGAGAAATGGGCCTGGAAAAACTGTTTTTT
CASMREMGLEKLFF
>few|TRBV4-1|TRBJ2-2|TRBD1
TGCGCCAGCAGCCAACGGACAGGCGGTATGACCGGGGAGCTGTTTTTT
CASSQRTGGMTGELFF
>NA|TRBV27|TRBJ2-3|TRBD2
TGTGCCAGCAGTTTATTAACTAGCGGGGGGGTCACAGATACGCAGTATTTT
CASSLLTSGGVTDTQYF
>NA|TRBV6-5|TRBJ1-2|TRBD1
TGTGCCAGCAGACTACAGGGGGCCGTCTATGGCTACACCTTC
CASRLQGAVYGYTF
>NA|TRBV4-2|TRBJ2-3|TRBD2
TGTGCCAGCAGCCAAGATTTAACCTCTAGCGGGGGTGGGGATACGCAGTATTTT
CASSQDLTSSGGGDTQYF
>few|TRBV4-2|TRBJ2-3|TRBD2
TGTGCCAGCAGCCTCACAGCGGGGGAATCGAGAGATACGCAGTATTTT
CASSLTAGESRDTQYF
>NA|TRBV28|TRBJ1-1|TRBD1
TGTGCCAGCAGAGGGACAGGGCTGAACACTGAAGCTTTCTTT
CASRGTGLNTEAFF
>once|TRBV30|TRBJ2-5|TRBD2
TGTGCCTGGAACCCGGGACTAGCGCAAGAGACCCAGTACTTC
CAWNPGLAQETQYF
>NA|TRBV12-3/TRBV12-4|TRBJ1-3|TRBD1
TGTGCCAGCAGACGAGACAGGGGGAACACCATATATTTT
CASRRDRGNTIYF
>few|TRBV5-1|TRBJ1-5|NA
TGCGCCAGCAGCTTGAACGGGGGGAATCAGCCCCAGCATTTT
CASSLNGGNQPQHF
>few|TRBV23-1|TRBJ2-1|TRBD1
TGCGCCAGCAGTCAACCCGGACAGGGGAACTACAATGAGCAGTTCTTC
CASSQPGQGNYNEQFF
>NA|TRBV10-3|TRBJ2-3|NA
TGTGCCATCAGGGGGACAAGCCTCGGGGATACGCAGTATTTT
CAIRGTSLGDTQYF
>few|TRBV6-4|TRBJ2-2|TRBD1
TGTGCCAGCAGTGACGGGCAGGGGGAGAGCGGGGAGCTGTTTTTT
CASSDGQGESGELFF
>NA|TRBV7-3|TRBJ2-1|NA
TGTGCCAGCAGCTCCCAGATCGGGGGGCCCTACAATGAGCAGTTCTTC
CASSSQIGGPYNEQFF